Below are 28 T cell receptor beta chains sequenced from a single sample in a study of low-dose radiotherapy and immunotherapy resistance in tumors. The time point was: before trial treatment. TRAV- and TRBV-specific primers, spanning alpha and beta chains, primed first-strand cDNA. Using a constant-region primer together with a V-primer adapter, TCRs were subjected to approximately 20 PCR cycles of amplification. TCRdb re-analysed the reads in MiXCR, keeping a single row per CDR3 protein. The data show tens of thousands of distinct CDR3 sequences, about 23% seen once. Sequencing was performed on PBMCs, taken before treatment. The receptors originated from a male donor with prostate cancer.

This clonotype was found many times. The chain joins TRBV2 to TRBJ2-3, with D unclear. The V gene's germline CDR1 is SNHLY and CDR2 FYNNEI. The V end was cut by 3 bases, the J end by 2 bases, with 9 bases between. The CDR3 contains 14 residues. The CDR3 protein is CASSESWSTDTQYF. The CDR3 coding sequence is TGTGCCAGCAGTGAGAGTTGGTCCACAGATACGCAGTATTTT.

As regards this clonotype: A far larger clone differs by one base, so this is likely a read error. The chain combines TRBV6-2 or TRBV6-3 with TRBJ2-2; 7 bases match TRBD1. Germline assignment: CDR1 MNHEY and CDR2 SVGEGT. The CDR3 contains 16 residues. CDR3 sequence reads: CTSSYSRPGQSGELFF. The DNA for the CDR3 is TGTACCAGCAGTTACTCACGGCCGGGACAGTCCGGGGAGCTGTTTTTT.

This clonotype was seen a handful of times. The V and J genes are TRBV19 and TRBJ1-5; TRBD1 agrees at 8 bases. Trimming at V came to 5 bases and at J to 2 bases, leaving 5 bases not matched to a gene. The length of the CDR3 is 15 residues. Germline V gene data show CDR1 as LNHDA and CDR2 as SQIVND (reference sequence). The CDR3 DNA follows: TGTGCCAGTAGTGCGACAGGGGTCGGCAATCAGCCCCAGCATTTT. Its protein is CASSATGVGNQPQHF.

This clonotype showed up many times. This rearrangement joins TRBV19 to TRBJ2-5; perhaps TRBD2 as D (7 bases). Germline lookup yields CDR1 LNHDA and CDR2 SQIVND (reference sequence). The CDR3 is 15 amino acids. Trimming left V 3 bases short and J 5 bases short, with 16 bases between. The CDR3 sequence is CASSIRGARSETQYF. In DNA, the CDR3 is TGTGCCAGTAGTATCCGGGGGGCAAGGTCGGAGACCCAGTACTTC.

This chain joins TRBV13 and TRBJ2-2; tentative D call: TRBD1 (6 bases). Germline-derived CDR1 and CDR2 are PRHDT and FYEKMQ (reference sequence). This CDR3 has 15 amino acids. Trimming pared 5 bases from V and 6 bases from J, leaving 16 bases between. CDR3 nucleotide sequence: TGTGCCAGCAGCGCCTATCAGGGGAAGGCCGGGGAGCTGTTTTTT. Amino acids: CASSAYQGKAGELFF.

This clonotype has at least ten counts. V is TRBV29-1 and J is TRBJ2-7; 7 bases are shared with TRBD2. The length of the CDR3 is 13 residues. Germline V gene lookup returns CDR1 SQVTM and CDR2 ANQGSEA. With 6 bases clipped from V and 1 base from J, the junction kept 6 bases outside the gene matches. This chain's CDR3 is CSVLLAKSYEQYF. The CDR3 DNA reads TGCAGCGTCTTACTAGCGAAGTCCTACGAGCAGTACTTC.

This clonotype was found many times. The rearrangement uses TRBV7-6 and TRBJ1-1; D is possibly TRBD1 (5 bases). V was pared by 1 base and J by 2 bases, with 11 bases between. The CDR3 spans 15 residues. Germline loops: CDR1 SGHVS, CDR2 FNYEAQ. The CDR3, as DNA: TGTGCCAGCAGCTTAGGGCCGGGACTAAACACTGAAGCTTTCTTT. It is translated as CASSLGPGLNTEAFF.

This clonotype showed up many times. The chain uses TRBV18 and TRBJ1-1; D remains unclear. There are 13 residues in the CDR3. CDR1 is KGHSH and CDR2 is LQKENI in the germline V gene. Between the trimmed V and J ends, which lost 3 bases and 1 base, there was a span of 6 bases. In DNA form, the CDR3 reads TGTGCCAGCTCACCCCCGGAGAACACTGAAGCTTTCTTT. This encodes CASSPPENTEAFF.

This clonotype qualifies as medium-sized (0.01 to 0.1%). The CDR3 DNA reads TGTGCCAGCAGTGAACGGGGACTAGGCAATGAGCAGTTCTTC. It is translated as CASSERGLGNEQFF. The chain has TRBV6-2 or TRBV6-3 and TRBJ2-1; 8 bases are shared with TRBD2. This CDR3 spans 14 amino acids. After removal of 5 bases from V and 6 bases from J, the junction contained 6 bases not matched to a gene. Looked up from germline, CDR1 is MNHEY and CDR2 is SVGEGT.

There are many counts of this clonotype. J is TRBJ1-2 and V is TRBV9; no reliable D call. V dropped 0 bases and J dropped 5 bases, with 14 bases sitting between them. CDR3 length: 15 amino acids. The germline CDR1 and CDR2 sequences are SGDLS and YYNGEE. The CDR3 DNA sequence: TGTGCCAGCAGCGTAGATGGGTTGCCCTGGTATGGCTACACCTTC. Residues: CASSVDGLPWYGYTF.

This clonotype appeared a few times. The rearrangement joins TRBV19 to TRBJ2-7; D gene uncertain. V lost 3 bases, J lost 3 bases, and 15 bases lay in between. Germline-derived CDR1 and CDR2 are LNHDA and SQIVND (reference sequence). The CDR3 has 15 amino acids. CDR3 amino acids: CASSIAAVGLYEQYF. In DNA, the CDR3 is TGTGCCAGTAGTATTGCGGCGGTTGGCCTCTACGAGCAGTACTTC.

This clonotype was counted ten times or more. V gene TRBV19 combines with J gene TRBJ1-5; D is uncertain. The CDR3 runs 14 residues. Germline V CDR1 and CDR2: LNHDA, SQIVND (reference sequence). Between the trimmed V and J ends, which lost 0 bases and 4 bases, there was a span of 7 bases. CDR3: CASSIDSLNQPQHF. DNA of the CDR3: TGTGCCAGTAGTATAGATTCTCTGAATCAGCCCCAGCATTTT.

This clonotype was observed at least ten times. The rearrangement joins TRBV30 to TRBJ2-1; 13 nucleotides line up with TRBD2. CDR1 and CDR2 (germline): GTSNPN, SVGIG (reference sequence). V trimming: 0 bases; J trimming: 7 bases; junction bases outside the gene matches: 6. This CDR3 is built from 16 residues. The CDR3 region is CAWSVLAGGLGNEQFF. The DNA of the CDR3 is TGTGCCTGGAGTGTACTAGCGGGGGGGCTTGGGAATGAGCAGTTCTTC.

This clonotype was counted at least ten times. The junction departs from germline at one end; a sequencing error may be responsible. The J gene is TRBJ2-7, the V gene TRBV7-7; 7 nucleotides align to TRBD2. This CDR3 has 11 residues. Germline V gene sequence: CDR1 SSHAT, CDR2 FNYEAQ (reference sequence). CDR3 residues: CARSGIYEQYF. DNA of the CDR3: TGTGCCCGCAGCGGGATCTACGAGCAGTACTTC.

This chain links TRBV12-3 or TRBV12-4 with TRBJ2-4, with TRBD1 matching over 8 bases. V gave up 6 bases and J gave up 2 bases; unmatched junction bases: 9. This CDR3 is built from 16 residues. The CDR3 spells CASSLPGQVTKNIQYF. In DNA, the CDR3 is TGTGCCAGCAGCTTGCCGGGACAGGTGACCAAAAACATTCAGTACTTC.

This clonotype has a count of ten or more. The genes are TRBV20-1 and TRBJ1-5; 8 bases match TRBD1. The junction had 16 bases not matched to a gene; V was cut back by 6 bases and J by 6 bases. Germline-derived CDR1 and CDR2 are DFQATT and SNEGSKA (reference sequence). The CDR3 is 16 residues long. CDR3 sequence: CSAIRGAGQGGQPQHF. The CDR3 DNA follows: TGCAGTGCCATAAGGGGGGCAGGACAGGGTGGTCAGCCCCAGCATTTT.

Many counts were recorded for this clonotype. The rearrangement links TRBV5-6 to TRBJ2-1, with unresolved D. Germline lookup yields CDR1 SGHDT and CDR2 YYEEEE. CDR3 length equals 13 residues. V was trimmed by 7 bases and J by 7 bases, leaving 15 bases between them. CDR3 coding DNA: TGTGCCAGCTTGGGCTTTACGATGAATGAGCAGTTCTTC. Translated, it gives CASLGFTMNEQFF.

This clonotype was observed once. The gene calls are TRBV6-6 and TRBJ2-5; 10 nucleotides agree with TRBD1. Germline-derived CDR1 and CDR2 are MNHNY and SVGAGI (reference sequence). The trim removed 6 bases at V and 5 bases at J, leaving 15 bases unmatched. CDR3 length: 17 amino acids. The chain's CDR3 is CASRSNLRDRGGETQYF. CDR3 DNA: TGTGCCAGCAGATCCAATTTACGGGACAGGGGCGGGGAGACCCAGTACTTC.

As to this clonotype: Given a far larger clone just one base away, this is likely a sequencing read error. This chain connects TRBV5-6 to TRBJ2-1, with 14 bases identical to TRBD2. Per germline, CDR1 SGHDT and CDR2 YYEEEE. The V gene end was trimmed by 3 bases and the J gene end by 10 bases; junction bases not matched to a gene: 3. The CDR3 has 14 amino acids. The CDR3 sequence is CASSSGLAGVEQFF. CDR3 sequence (DNA): TGTGCCAGCAGCTCGGGACTAGCGGGAGTCGAGCAGTTCTTC.

A word on this clonotype: Since a far larger clone is one base different, this is likely a read error. The chain carries TRBV2 and TRBJ2-7; possibly TRBD1 for D (9 bases). CDR1 is SNHLY and CDR2 is FYNNEI in the germline V gene. V lost 5 bases to trimming and J lost 7 bases, with 27 bases between them. The CDR3 length is 17 residues. In DNA, the CDR3 is TGTGCCAGCAGTCATGACAGGGGGGCCGGGGGGGATAATGAGCAGTACTTC. The encoded protein is CASSHDRGAGGDNEQYF.

The chain joins TRBV19 to TRBJ2-7; 10 bases line up with TRBD2. The ends lost 7 bases at V and 3 bases at J; junction bases unmatched: 3. CDR3 size: 13 residues. Germline V gene lookup returns CDR1 LNHDA and CDR2 SQIVND (reference sequence). The CDR3 loop is CASTSGRGYEQYF. In DNA, the CDR3 is TGTGCCAGTACTAGCGGGAGAGGCTACGAGCAGTACTTC.

This clonotype occurred many times. The V call is TRBV2, the J call TRBJ1-5; 7 nucleotides match TRBD1. The CDR3 length is 15 residues. Germline-derived CDR1 and CDR2 are SNHLY and FYNNEI. After removal of 5 bases from V and 0 bases from J, the junction contained 4 bases not matched to a gene. CDR3 amino acids: CASSRQGYSNQPQHF. The CDR3 DNA sequence: TGTGCCAGCAGTCGACAGGGCTATAGCAATCAGCCCCAGCATTTT. The variable domain in full, completed from reference TRBV2 and TRBJ1-5, reads EPEVTQTPSHQVTQMGQEVILRCVPISNHLYFYWYRQILGQKVEFLVSFYNNEISEKSEIFDDQFSVERPDGSNFTLKIRSTKLEDSAMYFCASSRQGYSNQPQHFGDGTRLSIL.

J is TRBJ2-5 and V is TRBV27; 7 positions agree with TRBD2. J gave up 4 bases and V 1 base, and 18 bases lay outside the gene matches. CDR3 length equals 19 residues. The germline CDR1 and CDR2 sequences are MNHEY and SMNVEV (reference sequence). CDR3 sequence: CASSLYRPWGGREGETQYF. The CDR3 nucleotides read TGTGCCAGCAGTTTATACCGGCCCTGGGGGGGAAGAGAAGGAGAGACCCAGTACTTC.

This clonotype has a handful of counts. The CDR3 coding sequence is TGTGCCAGCAGCCAAGAAATAGGTGGCCAGTTCTTC. Protein sequence: CASSQEIGGQFF. The chain uses TRBV3-1 and TRBJ2-1; no firm D call. The CDR3 has 12 amino acids. V lost 0 bases and J 13 bases, leaving 10 bases between the germline ends. CDR1 is LGHDT, CDR2 YNNKEL, per germline (reference sequence).

V gene TRBV28 combines with J gene TRBJ2-1; 10 bases are a match to TRBD1. The CDR3 runs 14 residues. J gave up 6 bases and V 3 bases, and 2 bases lay outside the gene matches. CDR1 and CDR2 from the germline V gene are MDHEN and SYDVKM. CDR3 in DNA: TGTGCCAGCAGTTTTTGGGACAGGGGCAATGAGCAGTTCTTC. Protein: CASSFWDRGNEQFF.

This clonotype occurred many times. This chain connects TRBV24-1 to TRBJ2-1; the match to TRBD1 covers 8 bases. The V segment lost 4 bases and the J segment 3 bases; nucleotides outside the gene matches: 10. Germline V gene data show CDR1 as KGHDR and CDR2 as SFDVKD. The length of the CDR3 is 17 residues. CDR3 amino acids: CATSETGQGIYYNEQFF. The CDR3 DNA reads as TGTGCCACCAGTGAAACCGGACAGGGTATTTACTACAATGAGCAGTTCTTC.

This clonotype was recorded at least ten times. This chain uses TRBV5-1 with TRBJ2-1; D ambiguous. Germline V CDR1 and CDR2: SGHRS, YFSETQ. The CDR3 is 13 residues long. V was clipped by 0 bases and J by 9 bases, with 10 bases between them. The CDR3 protein is CASSLVLGREQFF. The CDR3 DNA is TGCGCCAGCAGCTTGGTTCTTGGGCGTGAGCAGTTCTTC.

This clonotype was recorded many times. The genes are TRBV12-3 or TRBV12-4 and TRBJ2-3; weak D call: TRBD2 (6 bases). The germline V and J ends were trimmed by 4 bases and 1 base, with 12 bases remaining between them. This CDR3 has 15 amino acids. The CDR3 loop is CASSSLGLGTDTQYF. The CDR3 region has the DNA TGTGCCAGCAGTTCCCTGGGACTTGGCACAGATACGCAGTATTTT.